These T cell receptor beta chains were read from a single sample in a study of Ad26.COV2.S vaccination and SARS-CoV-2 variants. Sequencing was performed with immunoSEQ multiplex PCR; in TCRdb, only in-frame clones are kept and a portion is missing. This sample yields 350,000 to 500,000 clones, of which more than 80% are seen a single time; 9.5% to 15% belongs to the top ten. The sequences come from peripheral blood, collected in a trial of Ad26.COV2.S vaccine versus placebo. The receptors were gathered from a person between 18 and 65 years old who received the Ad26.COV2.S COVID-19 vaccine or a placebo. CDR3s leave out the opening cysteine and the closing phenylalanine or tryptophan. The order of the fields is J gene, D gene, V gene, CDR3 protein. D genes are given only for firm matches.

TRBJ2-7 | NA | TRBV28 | ASSDGGARYEQY
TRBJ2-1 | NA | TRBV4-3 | ASSQDIRLDRSFHNEQF
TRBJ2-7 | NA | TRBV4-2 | ASSQVPPGERSPYEQY
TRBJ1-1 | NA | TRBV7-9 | ASSPTTGHPDTEAF
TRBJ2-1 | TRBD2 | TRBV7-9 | ASSWEGGPSSYNEQF
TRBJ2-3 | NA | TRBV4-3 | ASSQDYGGSTDTQY
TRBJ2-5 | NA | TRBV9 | ASSVGNRQETQY
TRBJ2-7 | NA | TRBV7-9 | ASSSSRSYEQY
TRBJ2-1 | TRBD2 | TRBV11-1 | ASSFTSGRNNEQF
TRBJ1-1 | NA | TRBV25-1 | ASSGKGVSEAF
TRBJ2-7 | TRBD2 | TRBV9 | ASSPRVAGSYEQY
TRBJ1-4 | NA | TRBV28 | ASSLAADGNEKLF
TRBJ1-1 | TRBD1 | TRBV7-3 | ASSLTGQANTEAF
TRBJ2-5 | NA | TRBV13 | ASSLITRQETQY
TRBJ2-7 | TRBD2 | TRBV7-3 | ASSPGAGGTYEQY
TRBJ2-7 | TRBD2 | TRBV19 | ASSIILAGDRRYEQY
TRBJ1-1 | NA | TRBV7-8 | ASSLAEVNTEAF
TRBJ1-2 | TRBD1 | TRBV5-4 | ASSLEGQGVEGAYGYT
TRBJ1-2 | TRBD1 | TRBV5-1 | ASSFTGGAGNYGYT
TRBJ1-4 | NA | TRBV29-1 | SASEGDEKLF
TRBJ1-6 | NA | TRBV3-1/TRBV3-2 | ASSQEALSGSPLH
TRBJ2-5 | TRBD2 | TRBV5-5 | ASSLAAGGETQY
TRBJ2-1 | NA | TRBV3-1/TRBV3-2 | ASSPRENNEQF
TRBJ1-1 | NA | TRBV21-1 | ASRTLTMNTEAF
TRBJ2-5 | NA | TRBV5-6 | ASSFAGGETQY
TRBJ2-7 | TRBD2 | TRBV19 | ASSPSGSAYEQY
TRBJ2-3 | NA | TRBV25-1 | ASSELAARSTDTQY
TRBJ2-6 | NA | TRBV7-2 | ASSQDPGANVLT
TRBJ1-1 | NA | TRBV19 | ASRKLTEAF
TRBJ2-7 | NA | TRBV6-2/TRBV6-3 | ASSFGKTYEQY
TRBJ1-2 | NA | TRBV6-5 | ASSSPHRTHYGYT
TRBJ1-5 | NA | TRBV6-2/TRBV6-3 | ASSFLSQPQH
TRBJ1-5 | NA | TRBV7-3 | ASSLTGNQPQH
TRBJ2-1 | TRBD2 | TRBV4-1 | ASSLTPGRNEQF
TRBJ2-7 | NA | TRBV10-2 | ASSKGGIAYEQY
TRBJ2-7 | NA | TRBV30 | AWRTGKAYEQY
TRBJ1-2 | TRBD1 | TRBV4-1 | ASSQERDRDGYT
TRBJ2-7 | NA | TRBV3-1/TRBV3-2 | ASNLGAGEQY
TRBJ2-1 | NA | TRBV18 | ASSPIEDEQF
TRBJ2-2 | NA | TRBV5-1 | ASSLAFGRNTGELF
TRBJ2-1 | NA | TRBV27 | ASSLWGSQYNEQF
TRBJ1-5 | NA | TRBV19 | ASSTRQDWQPQH
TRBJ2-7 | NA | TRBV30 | AWSEWAVNEEGRIEQY
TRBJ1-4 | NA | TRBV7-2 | ASSFSSPEKLF
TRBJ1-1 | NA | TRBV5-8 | ASSLGYRNEAF
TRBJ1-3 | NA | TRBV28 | ASSLNFRGRTGNTIY
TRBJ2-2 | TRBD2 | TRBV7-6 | ASSMGLAGVYGELF
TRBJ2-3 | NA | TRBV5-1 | ASTLQPTSSTDTQY
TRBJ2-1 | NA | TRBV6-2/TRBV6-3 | ASSYGRQDYNEQF
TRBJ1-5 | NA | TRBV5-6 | ASSLRGYQPQH
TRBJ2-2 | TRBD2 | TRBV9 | ASSVSAGATNTGELF
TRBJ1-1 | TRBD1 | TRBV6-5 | ASSLPGQGLEAF
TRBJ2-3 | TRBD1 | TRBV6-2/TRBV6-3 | ASSYGRGPDTQY
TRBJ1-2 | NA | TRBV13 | ASSRTGIHGYT
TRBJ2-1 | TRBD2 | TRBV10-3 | AISGLAGGHNEQF
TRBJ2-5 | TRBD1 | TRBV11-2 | ASSQGGAGTETQY
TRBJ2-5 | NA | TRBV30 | AWNGGSGGETQY
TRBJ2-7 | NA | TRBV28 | ASRSQGPYEQY
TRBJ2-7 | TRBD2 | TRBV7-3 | ASSLFALGGISYEQY
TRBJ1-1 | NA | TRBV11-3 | ASSAANTEAF